These 30 T cell receptor beta chains share one sample of origin, sequenced in a study of shared clonotypes between healthy human individuals. Sequencing was performed with immunoSEQ multiplex PCR; in TCRdb, only in-frame clones are kept and a portion is missing. Here the sample spans 800,000 to 1,200,000 clones, about 84% being singletons. The sequencing sample was made of memory CD4+ T cells from PBMCs. Regarding subset: CD45RA-negative fraction. These receptors were collected from a man aged 18 to 29 in good health. Some clones in this sample may be carry-over from other donors' samples.

This clone was seen only once. The rearrangement uses TRBV19 and TRBJ1-2; D is unresolved. V dropped 0 bases and J dropped 4 bases, with 6 bases sitting between them. Germline-derived CDR1 and CDR2 are LNHDA and SQIVND (reference sequence). The CDR3 extends over 13 amino acids. The CDR3 loop reads CASSIEAGYGYTF. CDR3 bases: TGTGCCAGTAGTATAGAGGCCGGCTATGGCTACACCTTC. Looking up the rest from reference TRBV19 and TRBJ1-2 gives the full variable domain: DGGITQSPKYLFRKEGQNVTLSCEQNLNHDAMYWYRQDPGQGLRLIYYSQIVNDFQKGDIAEGYSVSREKKESFPLTVTSAQKNPTAFYLCASSIEAGYGYTFGSGTRLTVV.

V usage is TRBV5-5 and J usage is TRBJ1-5; D is unclear. The CDR3 length is 14 residues. CDR1 is SGHKS and CDR2 is YYEKEE in the germline V gene (reference sequence). V was cut by 0 bases and J by 5 bases, with 9 bases left in between. CDR3 in amino acids: CASSLVREDQPQHF. The DNA of the CDR3 is TGTGCCAGCAGCTTGGTTCGGGAGGATCAGCCCCAGCATTTT.

The chain recombines TRBV5-1 with TRBJ1-5, with 7 positions matching TRBD1. Germline assignment: CDR1 SGHRS and CDR2 YFSETQ. V lost 0 bases, J lost 3 bases, and 3 bases stayed unmatched. This CDR3 is 15 amino acids long. This CDR3 is CASSLAGTVNQPQHF. The CDR3 nucleotides read TGCGCCAGCAGCTTGGCCGGGACAGTCAATCAGCCCCAGCATTTT.

This chain joins TRBV9 and TRBJ2-3; D is undetermined. Between the trimmed V and J ends, which lost 4 bases and 4 bases, there was a span of 10 bases. There are 13 residues in the CDR3. Germline V gene data show CDR1 as SGDLS and CDR2 as YYNGEE. The CDR3 here is CASSYIGADTQYF. CDR3 coding DNA: TGTGCCAGCAGCTACATTGGGGCAGATACGCAGTATTTT.

This clone appeared a few times. V is TRBV5-1 and J is TRBJ2-1; maybe TRBD1 (6 bases). Deletions cut 4 bases from V and 2 bases from J, with 13 bases between. CDR1 is SGHRS and CDR2 is YFSETQ in the germline V gene. This CDR3 region has 15 residues. The CDR3 DNA reads TGCGCCAGCAGCCCTACGGACAGACCCTACAATGAGCAGTTCTTC. It encodes CASSPTDRPYNEQFF.

V and J are TRBV5-6 and TRBJ1-2, with TRBD1 matching over 7 bases. This CDR3 has 12 residues. Germline-derived CDR1 and CDR2 are SGHDT and YYEEEE. V gave up 4 bases and J gave up 8 bases; unmatched junction bases: 5. The CDR3 loop reads CASSADRSGYTF. The CDR3 coding sequence is TGTGCCAGCAGCGCGGACAGGTCCGGCTACACCTTC.

V usage is TRBV10-1 and J usage is TRBJ2-2; D perhaps matches TRBD2 (5 bases). Trimming removed 4 bases at V and 4 bases at J, with 16 bases between. There are 16 residues in the CDR3. Germline lookup yields CDR1 WNHNN and CDR2 SYGVQD (reference sequence). CDR3 sequence reads: CASSARASISTGELFF. In nucleotides, the CDR3 is TGCGCCAGCAGTGCGAGGGCTAGCATCTCCACCGGGGAGCTGTTTTTT.

The chain is built from TRBV14 and TRBJ2-1; 8 nucleotides agree with TRBD2. Trimming at V came to 0 bases and at J to 16 bases, leaving 8 bases not matched to a gene. Germline values: CDR1 SGHDN, CDR2 FVKESK. The CDR3 spans 13 residues. CDR3 loop: CASSQDLGLEAFF. DNA of the CDR3: TGTGCCAGCAGCCAAGATTTGGGACTAGAGGCTTTCTTC.

The V gene is TRBV5-1, the J gene TRBJ2-1; tentative D call: TRBD2 (6 bases). Per germline, CDR1 SGHRS and CDR2 YFSETQ. V was pared by 0 bases and J by 7 bases, with 14 bases between. The CDR3 is 15 residues long. The CDR3 loop is CASSLVSRGQNEQFF. CDR3 in DNA: TGCGCCAGCAGCTTGGTGTCGCGGGGTCAGAATGAGCAGTTCTTC. Full variable domain (outside the CDR3, taken from reference TRBV5-1 and TRBJ2-1): KAGVTQTPRYLIKTRGQQVTLSCSPISGHRSVSWYQQTPGQGLQFLFEYFSETQRNKGNFPGRFSGRQFSNSRSEMNVSTLELGDSALYLCASSLVSRGQNEQFFGPGTRLTVL.

J is TRBJ2-7 and V is TRBV11-3, with D perhaps matching TRBD2 (6 bases). Germline lookup yields CDR1 SGHNT and CDR2 YENEEA. The germline V and J ends were trimmed by 5 bases and 8 bases, with 22 bases remaining between them. This CDR3 is built from 15 residues. The CDR3 DNA reads TGTGCCAGCAGCCCGGGGGTCGGGCTAGCCAATCAGCAGTACTTC. Its translation is CASSPGVGLANQQYF.

The chain couples TRBV18 to TRBJ2-7, with TRBD2 matching 10 bases. The CDR3 totals 16 residues. Germline V gene data show CDR1 as KGHSH and CDR2 as LQKENI. Trimming removed 4 bases from V and 2 bases from J; junction bases left unmatched: 8. CDR3 nucleotide sequence: TGTGCCAGCTCACTCGGGTCCAGCGGGAGGGCCTACGAGCAGTACTTC. Encoded protein: CASSLGSSGRAYEQYF.

The V and J genes are TRBV4-1 and TRBJ1-1; D not resolved. The CDR3 length is 18 residues. In germline, CDR1 is MGHRA, CDR2 YSYEKL. Trimming shortened V by 0 bases and J by 0 bases, and 17 bases separated the two germline ends. CDR3 nucleotide sequence: TGCGCCAGCAGCCAAGATTCTGTCGGCGTCAGATTGAACACTGAAGCTTTCTTT. The encoded protein is CASSQDSVGVRLNTEAFF.

The gene calls are TRBV4-2 and TRBJ1-6; the D is unclear. This CDR3 comprises 15 residues. Per the germline V gene, CDR1 is LGHNA and CDR2 is YNFKEQ. Trimming stripped 0 bases from V and 10 bases from J, with 13 bases between. CDR3 amino acids: CASSQDLVGGSPLHF. CDR3 nucleotides: TGTGCCAGCAGCCAAGATTTAGTTGGAGGATCACCCCTCCACTTT.

The rearrangement uses TRBV7-2 and TRBJ2-7, with 9 bases that match TRBD1. The CDR3 has 15 amino acids. CDR1 SGHTA and CDR2 FQGNSA come from the germline V gene. J gave up 1 base and V 5 bases, and 6 bases lay outside the gene matches. CDR3 region: CASSHGQGLSYEQYF. For the CDR3, the DNA is TGTGCCAGCAGCCATGGACAGGGGCTATCCTACGAGCAGTACTTC.

The chain uses TRBV27 and TRBJ2-5; the D gene is possibly TRBD1 (5 bases). Per germline, CDR1 MNHEY and CDR2 SMNVEV (reference sequence). V lost 2 bases and J lost 1, with 8 bases in between. The CDR3 is made up of 14 amino acids. The CDR3 nucleotides read TGTGCCAGCAGTTTAGAAGGGGCCCAAGAGACCCAGTACTTC. Protein: CASSLEGAQETQYF.

CDR3 sequence (DNA): TGTGCCAGCGGGAGTCGTGAGCAGTTCTTC. Translated, it gives CASGSREQFF. J is TRBJ2-1 and V is TRBV4-2; possible D gene TRBD2, 5 bases. Germline CDR1 LGHNA, CDR2 YNFKEQ. CDR3 length: 10 residues. The V and J ends lost 8 bases and 9 bases respectively, with 8 bases between them.

As regards this clone: Different DNA sequences within this sample yield the same CDR3. This chain uses TRBV27 with TRBJ2-7; the D gene is possibly TRBD2 (5 bases). Germline CDR1 reads MNHEY; CDR2 reads SMNVEV (reference sequence). V lost 2 bases to trimming and J lost 3 bases, with 8 bases between them. The CDR3 has 13 residues. The CDR3 loop is CASSLRGSYEQYF. CDR3 bases: TGTGCCAGCAGTTTACGGGGAAGCTACGAGCAGTACTTC.

This chain joins TRBV4-1 and TRBJ2-6; 11 bases align to TRBD1. The trim removed 3 bases at V and 2 bases at J, leaving 9 bases unmatched. The CDR3 is 19 residues long. In germline, CDR1 is MGHRA, CDR2 YSYEKL. CDR3 in amino acids: CASSQNVRGQGAGANVLTF. The CDR3 nucleotides read TGCGCCAGCAGCCAGAACGTACGGGGACAGGGGGCTGGGGCCAACGTCCTGACTTTC.

The chain is built from TRBV5-1 and TRBJ2-1, with D unclear. CDR1 and CDR2 from the germline V gene are SGHRS and YFSETQ. The germline V and J ends were trimmed by 0 bases and 9 bases, with 16 bases remaining between them. The CDR3 loop spans 15 amino acids. The CDR3 DNA reads as TGCGCCAGCAGCTTGGTCGTGAGTCCCGCCGGTGAGCAGTTCTTC. This translates into CASSLVVSPAGEQFF. Complete variable domain (other parts from reference TRBV5-1 and TRBJ2-1): KAGVTQTPRYLIKTRGQQVTLSCSPISGHRSVSWYQQTPGQGLQFLFEYFSETQRNKGNFPGRFSGRQFSNSRSEMNVSTLELGDSALYLCASSLVVSPAGEQFFGPGTRLTVL.

The chain is built from TRBV29-1 and TRBJ2-3, with TRBD1 identical over 7 bases. V shed 3 bases, J shed 3 bases, and the junction held 12 bases outside the gene matches. There are 16 residues in the CDR3. CDR1 is SQVTM, CDR2 ANQGSEA, per germline. CDR3: CSVEKARTGDTDTQYF. The CDR3 coding sequence is TGCAGCGTTGAGAAAGCTAGGACAGGCGATACAGATACGCAGTATTTT.

This chain connects TRBV2 to TRBJ1-5; TRBD1 is a possible D gene (6 bases). Looked up from germline, CDR1 is SNHLY and CDR2 is FYNNEI. CDR3 size: 17 residues. Trimming took 7 bases from V and 3 from J, leaving 22 bases between them. The CDR3 here is CASTKGGAGLANQPQHF. The CDR3, as DNA: TGTGCCAGCACTAAGGGGGGAGCAGGGCTGGCCAATCAGCCCCAGCATTTT.

The V call is TRBV7-3, the J call TRBJ1-2, with D possibly TRBD1 on 6 matching bases. Trimming removed 8 bases from V and 2 bases from J, with 12 bases in between. CDR3 size: 13 residues. The V gene's germline CDR1 is SGHTA and CDR2 FQGTGA. As DNA, the CDR3 is TGTGCCAGCGCGATGGACAGAAACTATGGCTACACCTTC. Its translation is CASAMDRNYGYTF.

Note on this clone: Other DNA sequences from this sample encode an identical CDR3 as well. This chain links TRBV5-6 with TRBJ2-7; TRBD2 aligns across 10 bases. The CDR3 totals 15 residues. Germline CDR1 is SGHDT and CDR2 is YYEEEE. The junction had 6 bases not matched to a gene; V was cut back by 4 bases and J by 2 bases. The CDR3 is CASSRLAGGPYEQYF. In DNA form, the CDR3 reads TGTGCCAGCAGCCGATTAGCGGGAGGACCCTACGAGCAGTACTTC.

V gene TRBV5-1 combines with J gene TRBJ1-4; tentative D call: TRBD1 (6 bases). Trimming took off 0 bases at V and 7 bases at J, with 16 bases between the two ends. Germline V lookup: CDR1 SGHRS, CDR2 YFSETQ. CDR3 length equals 16 residues. In DNA form, the CDR3 reads TGCGCCAGCAGCTTGGCCTCGGGGGCCGAAGGTGAAAAACTGTTTTTT. It translates to CASSLASGAEGEKLFF.

The rearrangement joins TRBV7-9 to TRBJ2-3; TRBD1 matches 12 bases. The V and J ends lost 4 bases and 4 bases, in that order; junction bases with no gene match: 3. Germline CDR1 is SEHNR and CDR2 is FQNEAQ (reference sequence). The CDR3 has 15 residues. The CDR3 nucleotides read TGTGCCAGCAGCTCGGGACAGGGGGCCTCAGATACGCAGTATTTT. Encoded protein: CASSSGQGASDTQYF. The variable domain in full, with the rest retrieved from reference TRBV7-9 and TRBJ2-3, is DTGVSQNPRHKITKRGQNVTFRCDPISEHNRLYWYRQTLGQGPEFLTYFQNEAQLEKSRLLSDRFSAERPKGSFSTLEIQRTEQGDSAMYLCASSSGQGASDTQYFGPGTRLTVL.

The rearrangement links TRBV4-2 to TRBJ1-5; a weak D match, TRBD1 (5 bases). Per germline, CDR1 LGHNA and CDR2 YNFKEQ. There are 20 residues in the CDR3. V lost 1 base and J lost 7, with 29 bases in between. In nucleotides, the CDR3 is TGTGCCAGCAGCCAAGGGGAGTGGGGACGGTCCAGGTCGATGGGCCAGCCCCAGCATTTT. This codes for CASSQGEWGRSRSMGQPQHF.

J is TRBJ1-1 and V is TRBV5-3; D possibly corresponds to TRBD1 (5 bases). TRBV5-3 is marked as an open reading frame, function uncertain. The CDR3 has 15 amino acids. Trimming shortened V by 0 bases and J by 4 bases, and 13 bases separated the two germline ends. The CDR3 DNA sequence: TGTGCCAGAAGCTTGGCCGGGGCTGGGGGCACTGAAGCTTTCTTT. Translating gives CARSLAGAGGTEAFF.

The gene calls are TRBV28 and TRBJ1-3; no clear D. V gave up 4 bases and J gave up 0 bases, with 10 bases separating them. The CDR3 contains 15 residues. The germline CDR1 and CDR2 sequences are MDHEN and SYDVKM. The CDR3 sequence: CASSSAEASGNTIYF. DNA of the CDR3: TGTGCCAGCAGTTCGGCGGAGGCCTCTGGAAACACCATATATTTT.

On this clone: Other DNA variants within this sample encode the same CDR3. CDR3 region: CASSPYSTDTQYF. The DNA of the CDR3 is TGCGCCAGCAGCCCGTATAGCACAGATACGCAGTATTTT. J is TRBJ2-3 and V is TRBV5-1; no firm D call. Germline V gives CDR1 SGHRS, CDR2 YFSETQ. The CDR3 extends over 13 amino acids. V lost 4 bases, J lost 0 bases, and 6 bases lay in between. Using reference TRBV5-1 and TRBJ2-3 for the parts outside the CDR3, the full variable domain is KAGVTQTPRYLIKTRGQQVTLSCSPISGHRSVSWYQQTPGQGLQFLFEYFSETQRNKGNFPGRFSGRQFSNSRSEMNVSTLELGDSALYLCASSPYSTDTQYFGPGTRLTVL.

The chain recombines TRBV2 with TRBJ2-1, with unresolved D. The CDR3 has 13 residues. The germline V gene has CDR1 SNHLY and CDR2 FYNNEI. With 4 bases removed from V and 4 bases from J, the gap between germline ends came to 8 bases. The CDR3 DNA reads TGTGCCAGCAGTGTGAACAGATACAATGAGCAGTTCTTC. Amino acids: CASSVNRYNEQFF.